A single sample is the source of the 6 T cell receptor beta chains below, sequenced in a study of human T cells and chemical hapten exposure. TCRdb fed the RACE reads into MiXCR, producing one record per CDR3 protein. In the table there are about 340,000 distinct CDR3 sequences, under 8% of which are singletons. Time point: patch test 1, 2 weeks after DPC sensitization. As to treatment: therapeutic diphenylcyclopropenone sensitization with weekly scalp DPC. This sample comprised whole blood, obtained in connection with sensitization to the hapten diphenylcyclopropenone (DPC). Source of these receptors: a woman under 30 with alopecia areata. Some clones in this sample may be carry-over from other donors' samples.

In this sample, this clonotype turned up a few times. This sequence joins TRBV6-5 and TRBJ1-1, with no clear D. The germline V and J ends were trimmed by 6 bases and 5 bases, with 10 bases remaining between them. The CDR3 is 12 residues long. Per the germline V gene, CDR1 is MNHEY and CDR2 is SVGAGI. DNA for the CDR3: TGTGCCAGCAGCCAACAGAGGACTGAAGCTTTCTTT. Its translation is CASSQQRTEAFF.

This clonotype has only a few counts. The chain couples TRBV5-4 to TRBJ1-6; 7 bases line up with TRBD1. V gave up 0 bases and J gave up 7 bases; unmatched junction bases: 10. Germline values: CDR1 SGHNT, CDR2 YYREEE (reference sequence). The CDR3 spans 17 residues. The CDR3 region is CASSLEAGGRENSPLHF. The CDR3 bases are TGTGCCAGCAGCTTGGAAGCAGGGGGAAGAGAAAATTCACCCCTCCACTTT.

This clonotype was counted between two and nine times. The V call is TRBV18, the J call TRBJ1-1; the D gene is possibly TRBD1 (5 bases). CDR3 length: 16 residues. The V gene's germline CDR1 is KGHSH and CDR2 LQKENI. The V and J ends lost 4 bases and 6 bases respectively, with 21 bases between them. CDR3 coding DNA: TGTGCCAGCTCACTAGCTACCGGGACCCTCGGCGCTGAAGCTTTCTTT. Translation: CASSLATGTLGAEAFF. Together with reference TRBV18 and TRBJ1-1, the CDR3 gives the full variable domain: NAGVMQNPRHLVRRRGQEARLRCSPMKGHSHVYWYRQLPEEGLKFMVYLQKENIIDESGMPKERFSAEFPKEGPSILRIQQVVRGDSAAYFCASSLATGTLGAEAFFGQGTRLTVV.

The V and J genes are TRBV28 and TRBJ1-1; the D gene is possibly TRBD1 (5 bases). Looked up from germline, CDR1 is MDHEN and CDR2 is SYDVKM. V dropped 6 bases and J dropped 6 bases, with 11 bases sitting between them. The length of the CDR3 is 12 residues. CDR3 in amino acids: CASRLQGAEAFF. The DNA for the CDR3 is TGTGCCAGCAGGCTTCAGGGTGCTGAAGCTTTCTTT.

The sample holds a few counts of this clonotype. The chain recombines TRBV7-9 with TRBJ2-7; 8 nucleotides match TRBD1. CDR3 length: 13 residues. The V and J ends lost 6 bases and 3 bases, in that order; junction bases with no gene match: 4. Germline-derived CDR1 and CDR2 are SEHNR and FQNEAQ (reference sequence). CDR3 loop: CASRETGVYEQYF. The DNA for the CDR3 is TGTGCCAGCAGAGAGACAGGGGTCTACGAGCAGTACTTC.

The V and J genes are TRBV4-3 and TRBJ2-2; the D gene is possibly TRBD1 (5 bases). V lost 0 bases, J lost 3 bases, and 20 bases lay in between. This CDR3 has 19 residues. CDR1 and CDR2 from the germline V gene are LGHNA and YSLEER. The CDR3 coding sequence is TGCGCCAGCAGCCAAGATCGTAATCCGCGCAGGGTTGACACCGGGGAGCTGTTTTTT. Its translation is CASSQDRNPRRVDTGELFF.